This is a list of T cell receptor beta chains from one sample in a study of shared clonotypes between healthy human individuals. Method: immunoSEQ multiplex PCR; TCRdb's copy keeps in-frame clones and lacks some. Here the sample spans fewer than 1.8 million clones, about 98.5% being singletons. Sequencing used naive CD4+ T cells sorted from blood. Source of these receptors: a man aged 25-40 years in good health. The conserved cysteine and the conserved F or W are not part of the CDR3 here. D genes are given only for firm matches. Not all rows give a size; the values are once, few, many and, for expanded clones, a class.

v_call	j_call	clone_size	d_call	cdr3_aa
TRBV2	TRBJ1-1	-	TRBD1	ASRAGTENTEAF
TRBV2	TRBJ2-7	-	TRBD1	ASSRDSPISYEQY
TRBV9	TRBJ2-3	-	TRBD2	ASSVDLGGRSTDTQY
TRBV29-1	TRBJ2-2	-	-	SVRKQGAGATGELF
TRBV19	TRBJ2-3	once	TRBD2	ASSMASGIGNTQY
TRBV7-2	TRBJ1-1	-	-	ASSRKVGGNTEAF
TRBV29-1	TRBJ2-3	-	-	SVHNTGSSTDTQY
TRBV7-9	TRBJ1-2	-	-	ASSLAQGLYGYT
TRBV29-1	TRBJ2-7	once	-	SVAGRAYEQY
TRBV20-1	TRBJ1-1	-	-	SARTDEAF
TRBV29-1	TRBJ1-3	-	TRBD1	SVEKGTGQISGNTIY
TRBV6-6	TRBJ1-4	-	-	ASSYFPLGTNEKLF
TRBV6-5	TRBJ1-2	once	-	ASSSRQRGDYGYT
TRBV9	TRBJ2-5	-	TRBD2	ASSELAGDGTQY
TRBV6-5	TRBJ1-4	-	-	ASGRVATNEKLF
TRBV10-3	TRBJ2-1	-	-	AISESKSRPEQF
TRBV5-1	TRBJ1-1	-	-	ASSLGAGMGEAF
TRBV19	TRBJ2-1	-	TRBD2	ASSMVGLTSRTYNEQF
TRBV25-1	TRBJ2-2	-	TRBD1	ASSYGQGNSGELF
TRBV5-6	TRBJ2-5	-	TRBD1	ASSSTGAYQETQY
TRBV7-8	TRBJ2-2	-	-	ASSPRRDRHTGELF
TRBV25-1	TRBJ2-1	-	-	ASSDPSIGYNEQF
TRBV9	TRBJ2-3	-	-	ASSPLLGQPPTDTQY
TRBV6-6	TRBJ1-4	-	-	ASSYTEKLF
TRBV5-1	TRBJ2-2	-	TRBD1	ASSFRGQALSTGELF
TRBV5-1	TRBJ2-5	-	TRBD1	ASGGQGNNMETQY
TRBV6-4	TRBJ1-1	-	-	ASSLTRDTEAF
TRBV7-9	TRBJ1-1	-	-	ASSPPLSTMNTEAF
TRBV5-1	TRBJ1-1	-	TRBD1	ASSSTGENTEAF
TRBV7-2	TRBJ2-5	-	TRBD2	ASSFSGIIETQY
TRBV2	TRBJ1-4	-	-	ASSEENEKLF
TRBV29-1	TRBJ1-2	-	TRBD1	SVAPTGGRGGYT
TRBV2	TRBJ2-7	-	-	ASSEVREKTYEQY
TRBV15	TRBJ1-5	-	-	ATSITGTPDQPQH
TRBV6-5	TRBJ1-2	-	-	ASSYSQVRRGYGYT
TRBV7-2	TRBJ1-4	-	-	ASSLRTGLNEKLF
TRBV18	TRBJ1-1	-	-	ASSPGRNTEAF
TRBV15	TRBJ1-5	-	TRBD1	ATSRLGTGINQPQH
TRBV2	TRBJ2-4	-	-	ASRGGLAKNIQY
TRBV11-2	TRBJ2-7	-	-	ASSLSAVYEQY
TRBV27	TRBJ2-6	-	-	ASSLGRPQSGANVLT
TRBV7-2	TRBJ2-7	-	-	ASSLDPTTGSYEQY
TRBV11-1	TRBJ2-3	-	TRBD1	ASSLAFDRVTTDTQY
TRBV15	TRBJ1-4	-	TRBD1	ATSRTPWDRNEKLF